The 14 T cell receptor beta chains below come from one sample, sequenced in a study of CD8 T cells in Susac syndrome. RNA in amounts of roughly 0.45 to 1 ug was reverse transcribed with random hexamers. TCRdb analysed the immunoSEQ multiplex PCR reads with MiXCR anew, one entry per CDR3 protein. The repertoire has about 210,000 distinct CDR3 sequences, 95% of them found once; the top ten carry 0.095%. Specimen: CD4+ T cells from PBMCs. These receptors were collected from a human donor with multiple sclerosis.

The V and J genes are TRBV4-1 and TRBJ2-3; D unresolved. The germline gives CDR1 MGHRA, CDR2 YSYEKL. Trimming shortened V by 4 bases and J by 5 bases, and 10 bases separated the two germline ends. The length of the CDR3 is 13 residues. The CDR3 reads CASSRLMVDTQYF. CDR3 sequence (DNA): TGCGCCAGCAGCCGCCTGATGGTAGATACGCAGTATTTT.

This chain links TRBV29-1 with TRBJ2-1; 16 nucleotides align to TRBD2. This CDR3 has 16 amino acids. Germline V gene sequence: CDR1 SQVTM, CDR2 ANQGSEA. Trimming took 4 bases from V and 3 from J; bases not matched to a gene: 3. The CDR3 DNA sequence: TGCAGCGTTGGGGGACTAGCGGGAGGGAACTACAATGAGCAGTTCTTC. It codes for CSVGGLAGGNYNEQFF.

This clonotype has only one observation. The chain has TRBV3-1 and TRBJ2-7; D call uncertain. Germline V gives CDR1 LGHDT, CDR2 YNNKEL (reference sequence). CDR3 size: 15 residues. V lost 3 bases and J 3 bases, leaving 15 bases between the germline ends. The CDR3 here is CASSQMVASSYEQYF. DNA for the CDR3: TGTGCCAGCAGCCAGATGGTGGCGTCGAGCTACGAGCAGTACTTC.

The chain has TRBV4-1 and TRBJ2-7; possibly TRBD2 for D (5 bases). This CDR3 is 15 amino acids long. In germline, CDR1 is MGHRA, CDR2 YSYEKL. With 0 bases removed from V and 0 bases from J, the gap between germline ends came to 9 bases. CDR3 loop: CASSQEPGSSYEQYF. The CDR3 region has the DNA TGCGCCAGCAGCCAAGAACCGGGGAGCTCCTACGAGCAGTACTTC.

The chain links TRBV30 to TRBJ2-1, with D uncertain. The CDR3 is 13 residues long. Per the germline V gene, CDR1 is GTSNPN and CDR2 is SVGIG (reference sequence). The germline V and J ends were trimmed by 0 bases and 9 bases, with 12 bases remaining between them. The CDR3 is CAWSVYRAAEQFF. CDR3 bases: TGTGCCTGGAGTGTATACCGGGCCGCTGAGCAGTTCTTC.

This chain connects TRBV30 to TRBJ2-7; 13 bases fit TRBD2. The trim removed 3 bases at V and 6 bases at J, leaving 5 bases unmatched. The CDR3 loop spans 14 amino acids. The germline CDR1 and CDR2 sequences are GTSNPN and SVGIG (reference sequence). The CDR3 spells CAWRGTSGIGEQYF. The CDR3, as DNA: TGTGCCTGGAGAGGGACTAGCGGGATTGGCGAGCAGTACTTC.

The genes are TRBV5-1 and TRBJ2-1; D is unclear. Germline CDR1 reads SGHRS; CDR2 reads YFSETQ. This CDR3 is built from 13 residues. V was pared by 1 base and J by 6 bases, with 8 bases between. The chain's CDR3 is CASSLSQVNEQFF. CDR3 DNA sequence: TGCGCCAGCAGCTTGAGTCAGGTCAATGAGCAGTTCTTC.

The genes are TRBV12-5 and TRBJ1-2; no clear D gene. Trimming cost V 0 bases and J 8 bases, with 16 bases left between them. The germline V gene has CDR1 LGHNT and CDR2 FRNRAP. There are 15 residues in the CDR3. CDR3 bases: TGTGCTAGTGGTTTGGTACCGGGTAATATTGAGGGCTACACCTTC. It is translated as CASGLVPGNIEGYTF.

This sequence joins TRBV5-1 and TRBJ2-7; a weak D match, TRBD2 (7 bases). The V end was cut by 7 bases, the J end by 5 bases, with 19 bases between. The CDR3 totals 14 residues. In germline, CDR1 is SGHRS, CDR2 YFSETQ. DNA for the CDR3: TGCGCCAGCTCTGGCGGGGGCGCGTCCCACGAGCAGTACTTC. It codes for CASSGGGASHEQYF.

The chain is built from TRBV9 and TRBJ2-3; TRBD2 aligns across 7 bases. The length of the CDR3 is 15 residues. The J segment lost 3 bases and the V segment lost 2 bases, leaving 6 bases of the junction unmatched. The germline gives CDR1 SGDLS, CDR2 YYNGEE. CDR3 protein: CASSVHTAGTDTQYF. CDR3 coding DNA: TGTGCCAGCAGCGTCCACACAGCGGGGACAGATACGCAGTATTTT.

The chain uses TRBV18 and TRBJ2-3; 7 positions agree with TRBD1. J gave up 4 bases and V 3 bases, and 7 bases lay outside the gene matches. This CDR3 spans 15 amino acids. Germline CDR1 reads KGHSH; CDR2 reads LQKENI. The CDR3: CASSPYRQGADTQYF. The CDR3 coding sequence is TGTGCCAGCTCACCCTACCGACAGGGAGCAGATACGCAGTATTTT.

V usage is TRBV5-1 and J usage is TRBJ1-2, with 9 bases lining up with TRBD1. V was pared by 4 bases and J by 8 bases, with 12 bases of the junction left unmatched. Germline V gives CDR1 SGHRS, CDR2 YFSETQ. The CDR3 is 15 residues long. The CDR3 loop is CASSPLGQGFMGYTF. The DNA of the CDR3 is TGCGCCAGCAGCCCACTGGGACAGGGATTCATGGGCTACACCTTC. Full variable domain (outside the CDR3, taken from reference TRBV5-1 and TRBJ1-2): KAGVTQTPRYLIKTRGQQVTLSCSPISGHRSVSWYQQTPGQGLQFLFEYFSETQRNKGNFPGRFSGRQFSNSRSEMNVSTLELGDSALYLCASSPLGQGFMGYTFGSGTRLTVV.

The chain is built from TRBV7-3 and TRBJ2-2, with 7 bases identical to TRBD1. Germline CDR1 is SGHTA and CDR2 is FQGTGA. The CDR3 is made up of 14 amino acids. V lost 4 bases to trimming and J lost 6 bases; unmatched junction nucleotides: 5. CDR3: CASSYGTAPGELFF. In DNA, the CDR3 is TGTGCCAGCAGCTACGGGACAGCCCCCGGGGAGCTGTTTTTT.

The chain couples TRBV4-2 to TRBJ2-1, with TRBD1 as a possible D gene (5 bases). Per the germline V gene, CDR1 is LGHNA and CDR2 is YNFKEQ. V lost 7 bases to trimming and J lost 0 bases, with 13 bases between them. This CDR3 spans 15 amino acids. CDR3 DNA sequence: TGTGCCAGCACCCTAGGGGTCAGCTCCTACAATGAGCAGTTCTTC. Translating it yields CASTLGVSSYNEQFF.